This T cell receptor beta chain was obtained from a study of control samples from healthy donors and cancer patients. Clones were sequenced by immunoSEQ multiplex PCR, and TCRdb holds only the in-frame ones, with some missing. The data show 100,000 to 130,000 clones, almost 85% seen once. Germline CDR1 and CDR2: MNHEY and SMNVEV (reference sequence). Trimming took off 5 bases at V and 1 base at J, with 14 bases between the two ends. CDR3 length: 15 residues. This chain uses TRBV27 with TRBJ1-1, with D possibly matching TRBD1 (5 bases). The sequence was obtained from a man aged 18-30 years in good health. Material for sequencing was blood. The CDR3 protein is CASSPSGPWNTEAFF. CDR3 DNA: TGTGCCAGCAGTCCGTCGGGACCCTGGAACACTGAAGCTTTCTTT.